This T cell receptor beta chain appears in the sequencing data of a study of shared clonotypes between healthy human individuals. V lost 6 bases, J lost 6 bases, and 11 bases stayed unmatched. Germline loops: CDR1 MGHDK, CDR2 SYGVNS. The CDR3 totals 15 residues. Data came from immunoSEQ multiplex PCR; TCRdb stores just in-frame clones and leaves some out. This sample has about 1.5 million clones; around 98% occur once, and the top ten carry 0.4% to 0.45%. The chain has TRBV25-1 and TRBJ1-2; TRBD1 matches 9 bases. The sequenced sample consisted of naive CD4+ T cells sorted from blood. As to subset: CD45RA+ positively selected. This TCR derives from a man between 25 and 39 years old in good health. This chain's CDR3 is CASSRFNRGRDGYTF. CDR3 nucleotides: TGTGCCAGCAGCCGATTCAACAGGGGGCGCGATGGCTACACCTTC.